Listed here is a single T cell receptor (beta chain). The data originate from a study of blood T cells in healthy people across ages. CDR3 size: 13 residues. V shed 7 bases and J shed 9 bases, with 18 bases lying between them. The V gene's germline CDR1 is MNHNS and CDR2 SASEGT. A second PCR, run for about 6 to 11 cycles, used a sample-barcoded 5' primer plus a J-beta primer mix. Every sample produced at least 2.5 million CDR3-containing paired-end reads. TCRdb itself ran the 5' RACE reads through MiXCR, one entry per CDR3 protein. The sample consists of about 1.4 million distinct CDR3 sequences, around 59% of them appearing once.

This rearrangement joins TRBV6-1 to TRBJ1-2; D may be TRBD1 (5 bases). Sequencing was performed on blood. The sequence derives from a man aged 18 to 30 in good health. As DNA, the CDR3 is TGTGCCAGCACATCCAGAGGGGAGAATCGCTACACCTTC. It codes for CASTSRGENRYTF.